The next 5 T cell receptor beta chains were all read from a single sample in a study of T cells in tuberculosis. Sequencing used immunoSEQ multiplex PCR; TCRdb keeps in-frame clones, though not all of them. The sample carries fewer than 45,000 clones, roughly 95% recorded once. Sequencing was performed on PBMCs. These receptors came from a donor under 30 with latent tuberculosis or without tuberculosis infection.

The chain carries TRBV10-3 and TRBJ2-1, with TRBD1 matching over 11 bases. CDR1 is ENHRY, CDR2 SYGVKD, per germline. CDR3 length: 14 residues. V shed 7 bases and J 7 bases; nucleotides not matched to a gene: 6. CDR3 in DNA: TGTGCCATCACAGATGGGACAGGGGGTAATGAGCAGTTCTTC. Its protein product is CAITDGTGGNEQFF.

The chain has TRBV9 and TRBJ2-1; D is possibly TRBD2 (5 bases). Looked up from germline, CDR1 is SGDLS and CDR2 is YYNGEE. V lost 0 bases and J lost 0, with 19 bases in between. The CDR3 contains 19 residues. The CDR3 spells CASSVGSRSVTSSYNEQFF. The CDR3 DNA follows: TGTGCCAGCAGCGTAGGGTCGCGTAGCGTTACTAGCTCCTACAATGAGCAGTTCTTC.

The chain is built from TRBV2 and TRBJ1-1; 8 nucleotides align to TRBD1. The CDR3 is 16 amino acids. The germline V gene has CDR1 SNHLY and CDR2 FYNNEI. The trim removed 6 bases at V and 0 bases at J, leaving 9 bases unmatched. The CDR3 DNA is TGTGCCAGCAGCCCAATTGGACAGGGCTTGAACACTGAAGCTTTCTTT. This translates into CASSPIGQGLNTEAFF.

The chain carries TRBV7-9 and TRBJ2-5; D ambiguous. The CDR3 totals 10 residues. Germline CDR1 reads SEHNR; CDR2 reads FQNEAQ (reference sequence). Between the trimmed V and J ends, which lost 10 bases and 5 bases, there was a span of 8 bases. In DNA form, the CDR3 reads TGTGCCATCTCCCGGGAGACCCAGTACTTC. It specifies CAISRETQYF.

The V and J genes are TRBV15 and TRBJ1-3, with D tentatively TRBD1 (5 bases). V was shortened by 1 base and J by 2 bases, with 9 bases between the two germline ends. CDR1 LNHNV and CDR2 YYDKDF come from the germline V gene (reference sequence). CDR3 length: 15 residues. Here the CDR3 reads CATSRGEGAGNTIYF. CDR3 nucleotide sequence: TGTGCCACCAGCAGAGGAGAAGGGGCTGGAAACACCATATATTTT.